Shown below are 7 T cell receptor beta chains from a single sample sequenced in a study of T cells after yellow fever vaccination. TCRdb passed the 5' RACE reads through MiXCR, listing each CDR3 protein once. The sample has 120,000 or so distinct CDR3 sequences; roughly 15% are singletons. The starting material was CD8+ T cells sorted from PBMCs, obtained 5 days after the yellow fever booster vaccination. Every receptor here comes from a man between 18 and 35 years old who received the YFV17D yellow fever vaccine.

This clonotype showed up many times. The chain is built from TRBV5-1 and TRBJ2-1; 8 positions agree with TRBD2. Germline CDR1 SGHRS, CDR2 YFSETQ. The CDR3 has 16 amino acids. With V trimmed by 5 bases and J by 0 bases, 7 bases remained unmatched. In nucleotides, the CDR3 is TGCGCCAGCAGGGCGGAAGCGGGGGCCTCCTACAATGAGCAGTTCTTC. Translation: CASRAEAGASYNEQFF.

The rearrangement joins TRBV29-1 to TRBJ1-1, with D maybe TRBD1 (6 bases). This CDR3 has 17 residues. Trimming shortened V by 3 bases and J by 5 bases, and 25 bases separated the two germline ends. CDR1 and CDR2 (germline): SQVTM, ANQGSEA. The CDR3 is CSVDQPRTEILGTEAFF. CDR3 DNA sequence: TGCAGCGTTGACCAACCTCGGACAGAGATTTTGGGAACTGAAGCTTTCTTT.

The chain has TRBV14 and TRBJ2-1; D is possibly TRBD1 (5 bases). The germline gives CDR1 SGHDN, CDR2 FVKESK. The V and J ends lost 4 bases and 3 bases respectively, with 10 bases between them. This CDR3 has 14 residues. CDR3 sequence: CASSLRGFYNEQFF. CDR3 nucleotides: TGTGCCAGCAGCCTAAGGGGATTCTACAATGAGCAGTTCTTC. Together with reference TRBV14 and TRBJ2-1, the CDR3 gives the full variable domain: EAGVTQFPSHSVIEKGQTVTLRCDPISGHDNLYWYRRVMGKEIKFLLHFVKESKQDESGMPNNRFLAERTGGTYSTLKVQPAELEDSGVYFCASSLRGFYNEQFFGPGTRLTVL.

The gene calls are TRBV11-2 and TRBJ2-3; D may be TRBD1 (5 bases). CDR1 is SGHAT, CDR2 FQNNGV, per germline. V dropped 1 base and J dropped 10 bases, with 12 bases sitting between them. The CDR3 is 13 amino acids. CDR3 sequence (DNA): TGTGCCAGCAGCTTAGTGACCCCACAGGCGCAGTATTTT. Its protein is CASSLVTPQAQYF.

J is TRBJ1-1 and V is TRBV20-1; D ambiguous. V gave up 1 base and J gave up 6 bases, with 9 bases separating them. The CDR3 is made up of 12 amino acids. Germline CDR1 reads DFQATT; CDR2 reads SNEGSKA (reference sequence). This CDR3 is CSARGDLPEAFF. The CDR3 DNA reads as TGCAGTGCTAGAGGGGATTTACCTGAAGCTTTCTTT.

J is TRBJ2-5 and V is TRBV5-1; possibly TRBD1 for D (6 bases). This CDR3 contains 16 residues. Germline lookup yields CDR1 SGHRS and CDR2 YFSETQ. The V gene lost 1 base and the J gene lost 4 bases, with 17 bases spanning the gap. DNA of the CDR3: TGCGCCAGCAGCTTGTTTCAGCTTACAGGGCGAGAGACCCAGTACTTC. It yields the protein CASSLFQLTGRETQYF.

The V and J genes are TRBV6-2 or TRBV6-3 and TRBJ2-1; TRBD1 agrees at 7 bases. V gave up 6 bases and J gave up 5 bases; unmatched junction bases: 13. Germline V gene data show CDR1 as MNHEY and CDR2 as SVGEGT. CDR3 length: 16 residues. The CDR3 loop reads CASRWQGDRPNNEQFF. CDR3 DNA sequence: TGTGCCAGCAGATGGCAAGGGGACAGACCAAACAATGAGCAGTTCTTC.